A single sample is the source of the 25 T cell receptor beta chains below, sequenced in a study of CD8 T cells in ankylosing spondylitis. TCRdb reprocessed the 5' RACE reads via MiXCR and lists one record per CDR3 protein. Of some 290,000 distinct CDR3 sequences detected, 20% appear once; the ten largest clones hold about 8%. Input material: blood, either unsorted or a sorted T cell fraction (not recorded which). The origin of the receptors is a male donor with ankylosing spondylitis or in good health (not recorded which).

Many counts were recorded for this clonotype. J is TRBJ1-3 and V is TRBV6-1, with 9 bases aligning to TRBD1. The trim removed 4 bases at V and 0 bases at J, leaving 7 bases unmatched. This CDR3 is 17 amino acids long. The germline V gene has CDR1 MNHNS and CDR2 SASEGT. For the CDR3, the DNA is TGTGCCAGCAGTGCAACAGGGGGCCGAAGCTCTGGAAACACCATATATTTT. This sequence encodes CASSATGGRSSGNTIYF.

Regarding this clonotype: An end of the junction differs from the germline gene, which may be a read error. V gene TRBV7-3 combines with J gene TRBJ2-5; D is uncertain. This CDR3 is built from 18 residues. Per the germline V gene, CDR1 is SGHTA and CDR2 is FQGTGA. The CDR3: CVSSPRGSINDKKETQYF. The CDR3 region has the DNA TGTGTCAGCAGCCCCCGCGGTTCCATCAACGATAAAAAAGAGACCCAGTACTTC.

This clonotype was seen only a few times. The chain uses TRBV6-1 and TRBJ2-7, with 10 bases matching TRBD2. The germline V gene encodes CDR1 MNHNS and CDR2 SASEGT. The CDR3 runs to 15 residues. The V gene end was trimmed by 6 bases and the J gene end by 5 bases; junction bases not matched to a gene: 10. The CDR3 loop reads CASSPSGRASNEQYV. For the CDR3, the DNA is TGTGCCAGCAGCCCCAGCGGGAGGGCCAGTAACGAGCAGTACGTC.

The table lists this clonotype with many counts. The CDR3 DNA sequence: TGTGCCAGCAGTCTCACGGGGGGTTCGGGTCAGCCCCAGCATTTT. This encodes CASSLTGGSGQPQHF. The V gene is TRBV12-3 or TRBV12-4, the J gene TRBJ1-5; weak D call: TRBD1 (5 bases). This CDR3 has 15 residues. V was shortened by 5 bases and J by 6 bases, with 17 bases between the two germline ends.

J is TRBJ2-3 and V is TRBV5-1, with 9 bases identical to TRBD2. V lost 0 bases, J lost 7 bases, and 6 bases stayed unmatched. Germline V lookup: CDR1 SGHRS, CDR2 YFSETQ. This CDR3 region has 15 residues. The CDR3 is CASSLALAGLNTQYF. In nucleotides, the CDR3 is TGCGCCAGCAGCTTGGCGCTAGCGGGGTTGAATACGCAGTATTTT. The full variable domain, in which reference TRBV5-1 and TRBJ2-3 provide the parts outside the CDR3, is KAGVTQTPRYLIKTRGQQVTLSCSPISGHRSVSWYQQTPGQGLQFLFEYFSETQRNKGNFPGRFSGRQFSNSRSEMNVSTLELGDSALYLCASSLALAGLNTQYFGPGTRLTVL.

V is TRBV28 and J is TRBJ2-7; perhaps TRBD1 as D (5 bases). The V end was cut by 7 bases, the J end by 2 bases, with 12 bases between. The length of the CDR3 is 13 residues. CDR1 and CDR2 (germline): MDHEN, SYDVKM. The CDR3 sequence is CASNTRQTYEQYV. In DNA form, the CDR3 reads TGTGCCAGCAACACCCGACAGACCTACGAGCAGTACGTC.

This clonotype occurred once. The chain joins TRBV7-7 to TRBJ2-3, with D uncertain. The CDR3 loop spans 13 amino acids. Germline loops: CDR1 SSHAT, CDR2 FNYEAQ (reference sequence). Trimming stripped 1 base from V and 7 bases from J, with 9 bases between. The CDR3 is CASSLGALNTQYF. The CDR3, as DNA: TGTGCCAGCAGCTTAGGAGCCCTTAATACGCAGTATTTT.

This clonotype was seen repeatedly, ten times or more. The chain combines TRBV28 with TRBJ2-5; D unresolved. Germline-derived CDR1 and CDR2 are MDHEN and SYDVKM. The CDR3 has 15 residues. Trimming pared 3 bases from V and 0 bases from J, leaving 11 bases between. The CDR3 sequence: CASSFVAEYQETQYF. CDR3 DNA: TGTGCCAGCAGTTTTGTAGCAGAGTACCAAGAGACCCAGTACTTC.

The chain links TRBV12-3 or TRBV12-4 to TRBJ2-1; 9 positions match TRBD2. CDR3 length: 17 residues. V lost 1 base to trimming and J lost 2 bases; unmatched junction nucleotides: 6. CDR3 nucleotides: TGTGCCAGCAGTTTAGGGACTAGCGCTAGCCCCTACAATGAGCAGTTCTTC. Its translation: CASSLGTSASPYNEQFF.

This clonotype was recorded a few times. This sequence joins TRBV4-2 and TRBJ2-3; 10 bases line up with TRBD2. The germline V gene encodes CDR1 LGHNA and CDR2 YNFKEQ. The trim removed 1 base at V and 1 base at J, leaving 5 bases unmatched. There are 17 residues in the CDR3. Here the CDR3 reads CASSQGTSGLRTDTQYF. DNA of the CDR3: TGTGCCAGCAGCCAAGGGACTAGCGGACTACGCACAGATACGCAGTATTTT.

This chain joins TRBV7-8 and TRBJ2-3; D possibly matches TRBD1 or TRBD2 (5 bases each). The CDR3 spans 15 residues. Germline V gene lookup returns CDR1 SGHVS and CDR2 FQNEAQ. The V and J ends lost 3 bases and 2 bases respectively, with 12 bases between them. CDR3 DNA: TGTGCCAGCAGCTTGTACGGGGCAGTCACAGATACGCAGTATTTT. It codes for CASSLYGAVTDTQYF.

The V call is TRBV20-1, the J call TRBJ2-2; D uncertain. Deletions cut 0 bases from V and 4 bases from J, with 6 bases between. This CDR3 spans 13 amino acids. Germline V lookup: CDR1 DFQATT, CDR2 SNEGSKA (reference sequence). Here the CDR3 reads CSARDWGTGELFF. The CDR3 region has the DNA TGCAGTGCTAGAGACTGGGGCACCGGGGAGCTGTTTTTT.

This clonotype has just a few counts. The chain combines TRBV6-5 with TRBJ1-6; the D gene is possibly TRBD1 (6 bases). V was trimmed by 3 bases and J by 6 bases, leaving 15 bases between them. The CDR3 spans 16 residues. Germline V gene data show CDR1 as MNHEY and CDR2 as SVGAGI. CDR3 residues: CASSYSRGQSNSPLHF. CDR3 bases: TGTGCCAGCAGTTATTCCCGAGGACAGTCTAATTCACCCCTCCACTTT.

J is TRBJ1-1 and V is TRBV5-1; D call uncertain. The germline gives CDR1 SGHRS, CDR2 YFSETQ. V lost 4 bases and J lost 3, with 13 bases in between. The length of the CDR3 is 14 residues. The CDR3 DNA follows: TGCGCCAGCAGCCACCTAGGCTTAGACACTGAAGCTTTCTTT. It yields the protein CASSHLGLDTEAFF. Full variable domain (remainder filled in from reference TRBV5-1 and TRBJ1-1): KAGVTQTPRYLIKTRGQQVTLSCSPISGHRSVSWYQQTPGQGLQFLFEYFSETQRNKGNFPGRFSGRQFSNSRSEMNVSTLELGDSALYLCASSHLGLDTEAFFGQGTRLTVV.

The chain joins TRBV2 to TRBJ1-4; D call uncertain. Trimming removed 5 bases from V and 7 bases from J, with 14 bases in between. The CDR3 spans 14 residues. CDR1 is SNHLY, CDR2 FYNNEI, per germline. The CDR3 DNA reads as TGTGCCAGCAGTCAAGACCGAGTTGGTGAAAAACTGTTTTTT. Translation: CASSQDRVGEKLFF. Together with reference TRBV2 and TRBJ1-4, the CDR3 gives the full variable domain: EPEVTQTPSHQVTQMGQEVILRCVPISNHLYFYWYRQILGQKVEFLVSFYNNEISEKSEIFDDQFSVERPDGSNFTLKIRSTKLEDSAMYFCASSQDRVGEKLFFGSGTQLSVL.

This clonotype was found many times. This chain connects TRBV10-3 to TRBJ2-3; no definite D call. Germline CDR1 ENHRY, CDR2 SYGVKD. The V end was cut by 0 bases, the J end by 0 bases, with 7 bases between. There are 15 residues in the CDR3. CDR3 bases: TGTGCCATCAGTGAGTCGAAGGGAAGCACAGATACGCAGTATTTT. It translates to CAISESKGSTDTQYF.

This clonotype was observed a handful of times. The chain joins TRBV7-9 to TRBJ2-5; a possible D gene is TRBD1 (6 bases). V was trimmed by 3 bases and J by 3 bases, leaving 11 bases between them. Germline lookup yields CDR1 SEHNR and CDR2 FQNEAQ (reference sequence). The CDR3 contains 14 residues. The CDR3, as DNA: TGTGCCAGCAGCTTCAGGGGACGGGAAGAGACCCAGTACTTC. This translates into CASSFRGREETQYF.

The gene calls are TRBV5-1 and TRBJ2-2, with TRBD2 matching over 13 bases. V dropped 5 bases and J dropped 4; count of bases not matched to a gene: 5. The CDR3 length is 16 residues. In germline, CDR1 is SGHRS, CDR2 YFSETQ. The CDR3 nucleotides are TGCGCCAGCAGAACCTGGACTAGCGGGAGCACCGGGGAGCTGTTTTTT. It specifies CASRTWTSGSTGELFF. Full variable domain (rest looked up from reference TRBV5-1 and TRBJ2-2): KAGVTQTPRYLIKTRGQQVTLSCSPISGHRSVSWYQQTPGQGLQFLFEYFSETQRNKGNFPGRFSGRQFSNSRSEMNVSTLELGDSALYLCASRTWTSGSTGELFFGEGSRLTVL.

In its sample, this clonotype was seen a few times. The V call is TRBV20-1, the J call TRBJ2-1; 8 positions agree with TRBD2. The V gene end was trimmed by 4 bases and the J gene end by 0 bases; junction bases not matched to a gene: 5. The germline gives CDR1 DFQATT, CDR2 SNEGSKA (reference sequence). The CDR3 consists of 15 residues. DNA for the CDR3: TGCAGTGCTACAAGCGGGGGCGGCTCCTACAATGAGCAGTTCTTC. Amino acids: CSATSGGGSYNEQFF.

This rearrangement joins TRBV29-1 to TRBJ2-2; TRBD1 matches at 10 bases. The ends lost 4 bases at V and 4 bases at J; junction bases unmatched: 0. Germline V lookup: CDR1 SQVTM, CDR2 ANQGSEA. CDR3 length: 13 amino acids. The CDR3 is CSVGDRGTGELFF. CDR3 DNA: TGCAGCGTTGGGGACAGGGGCACCGGGGAGCTGTTTTTT.

The table lists this clonotype with a few counts. V usage is TRBV5-6 and J usage is TRBJ2-2; 8 bases map to TRBD2. The CDR3 loop spans 16 amino acids. The germline V gene encodes CDR1 SGHDT and CDR2 YYEEEE. Trimming took 4 bases from V and 6 from J; bases not matched to a gene: 11. CDR3 amino acids: CASSRGPGRGAGELFF. DNA for the CDR3: TGTGCCAGCAGCCGAGGGCCCGGGAGGGGAGCCGGGGAGCTGTTTTTT. Filled out from reference TRBV5-6 and TRBJ2-2, the complete variable domain reads DAGVTQSPTHLIKTRGQQVTLRCSPKSGHDTVSWYQQALGQGPQFIFQYYEEEERQRGNFPDRFSGHQFPNYSSELNVNALLLGDSALYLCASSRGPGRGAGELFFGEGSRLTVL.

Only a few counts were recorded for this clonotype. The chain links TRBV28 to TRBJ1-4; TRBD1 matches at 8 bases. Germline lookup yields CDR1 MDHEN and CDR2 SYDVKM. This CDR3 region has 16 residues. J was trimmed by 4 bases and V by 4 bases; bases with no gene match: 8. The DNA for the CDR3 is TGTGCCAGCAGTTCGGACAGGGTGGGTGTTAATGAAAAACTGTTTTTT. Its protein product is CASSSDRVGVNEKLFF. The full variable domain, in which reference TRBV28 and TRBJ1-4 provide the parts outside the CDR3, is DVKVTQSSRYLVKRTGEKVFLECVQDMDHENMFWYRQDPGLGLRLIYFSYDVKMKEKGDIPEGYSVSREKKERFSLILESASTNQTSMYLCASSSDRVGVNEKLFFGSGTQLSVL.

The J gene is TRBJ1-5, the V gene TRBV20-1, with 8 bases that match TRBD1. The CDR3 is made up of 16 amino acids. Trimming took 1 base from V and 0 from J; bases not matched to a gene: 5. The germline CDR1 and CDR2 sequences are DFQATT and SNEGSKA (reference sequence). CDR3 sequence reads: CSARVGTGYSNQPQHF. DNA for the CDR3: TGCAGTGCTAGAGTCGGGACAGGATATAGCAATCAGCCCCAGCATTTT.

V gene TRBV7-9 combines with J gene TRBJ2-1, with 7 bases matching TRBD2. The CDR3 is made up of 15 amino acids. Trimming removed 5 bases from V and 8 bases from J; junction bases left unmatched: 12. The germline gives CDR1 SEHNR, CDR2 FQNEAQ (reference sequence). The CDR3 region is CASSGREGGGDEQFF. In nucleotides, the CDR3 is TGTGCCAGCAGCGGCAGGGAGGGCGGTGGGGATGAGCAGTTCTTC.

This clonotype has ten or more counts. The J gene is TRBJ1-4, the V gene TRBV5-1; the D gene is possibly TRBD1 (5 bases). V lost 0 bases, J lost 11 bases, and 11 bases lay in between. Looked up from germline, CDR1 is SGHRS and CDR2 is YFSETQ. The CDR3 contains 13 residues. The CDR3 nucleotides read TGCGCCAGCAGCTTGGATATGGGGCGGAAACTGTTTTTT. It is translated as CASSLDMGRKLFF.